Listed below are T cell receptor beta chains from one sample, sequenced in a study of Tregs in tolerant kidney transplant recipients. This table comes from immunoSEQ multiplex PCR, and its TCRdb copy is limited to in-frame clones, with some not included. The sample has fewer than 70,000 clones, 65% to 85% seen once; the top ten hold more than 4.5%. Material: CD4+ T cells from blood. The origin of the receptors is a human donor in good health. The CDR3 runs from the conserved cysteine through the conserved F or W. The D gene is left open where the match is weak. Clone sizes are given selectively: once, few, many, or a class where the clone is expanded.

abundance: -; v_gene: TRBV7-2; d_gene: -; j_gene: TRBJ2-7; CDR3aa: CASSFSGSGTYEQYF; CDR3nt: TGTGCCAGCAGCTTTAGCGGTAGCGGAACCTACGAGCAGTACTTC
abundance: -; v_gene: TRBV11-3; d_gene: -; j_gene: TRBJ1-1; CDR3aa: CASSFRATEAFF; CDR3nt: TGTGCCAGCAGCTTTCGGGCAACTGAAGCTTTCTTT
abundance: -; v_gene: TRBV11-2; d_gene: -; j_gene: TRBJ2-7; CDR3aa: CASSQGTYEQYF; CDR3nt: TGTGCCAGCAGTCAAGGGACCTACGAGCAGTACTTC
abundance: few; v_gene: TRBV30; d_gene: -; j_gene: TRBJ1-2; CDR3aa: CAWSVQTNYGYTF; CDR3nt: TGTGCCTGGAGTGTACAAACCAACTATGGCTACACCTTC
abundance: -; v_gene: TRBV18; d_gene: TRBD2; j_gene: TRBJ2-1; CDR3aa: CASSAYFPVGLAGTEQFF; CDR3nt: TGTGCCAGCTCAGCATACTTTCCGGTGGGGCTAGCGGGAACTGAGCAGTTCTTC
abundance: -; v_gene: TRBV5-4; d_gene: -; j_gene: TRBJ2-3; CDR3aa: CASSSQNTDTQYF; CDR3nt: TGTGCCAGCAGTTCTCAAAACACAGATACGCAGTATTTT
abundance: -; v_gene: TRBV11-3; d_gene: TRBD1; j_gene: TRBJ2-2; CDR3aa: CASSLDPQGAVGELFF; CDR3nt: TGTGCCAGCAGCTTAGACCCACAGGGGGCTGTCGGGGAGCTGTTTTTT
abundance: -; v_gene: TRBV29-1; d_gene: TRBD1; j_gene: TRBJ2-7; CDR3aa: CSVIAGTEYEQYF; CDR3nt: TGCAGCGTCATAGCCGGGACAGAGTACGAGCAGTACTTC
abundance: few; v_gene: TRBV2; d_gene: TRBD1; j_gene: TRBJ1-4; CDR3aa: CASRDGQGTSEKLFF; CDR3nt: TGTGCCAGCAGGGATGGACAGGGTACGAGTGAAAAACTGTTTTTT
abundance: -; v_gene: TRBV6-5; d_gene: -; j_gene: TRBJ2-3; CDR3aa: CASSRTGVDTQYF; CDR3nt: TGTGCCAGCAGTCGGACTGGGGTGGATACGCAGTATTTT
abundance: once; v_gene: TRBV6-4; d_gene: TRBD1; j_gene: TRBJ1-2; CDR3aa: CASSDSGGGEGYTF; CDR3nt: TGTGCCAGCAGTGACTCAGGAGGGGGCGAAGGCTACACCTTC
abundance: -; v_gene: TRBV11-3; d_gene: TRBD1; j_gene: TRBJ2-7; CDR3aa: CASTFRGPGHYALRYF; CDR3nt: TGTGCCAGCACCTTCAGGGGGCCGGGACACTATGCCCTACGGTACTTC
abundance: -; v_gene: TRBV4-3; d_gene: -; j_gene: TRBJ2-7; CDR3aa: CASSQHASSYEQYF; CDR3nt: TGCGCCAGCAGCCAGCACGCTAGCTCCTACGAGCAGTACTTC
abundance: once; v_gene: TRBV19; d_gene: -; j_gene: TRBJ2-1; CDR3aa: CASNKGGASYNEQFF; CDR3nt: TGTGCCAGTAATAAGGGGGGGGCCTCCTACAATGAGCAGTTCTTC
abundance: -; v_gene: TRBV10-1; d_gene: -; j_gene: TRBJ1-1; CDR3aa: CARRAAGNDMNTEAFF; CDR3nt: TGCGCCAGACGCGCCGCAGGCAACGACATGAACACTGAAGCTTTCTTT
abundance: -; v_gene: TRBV2; d_gene: TRBD1; j_gene: TRBJ2-7; CDR3aa: CASSLTGLLPYEQYF; CDR3nt: TGTGCCAGCAGCCTGACAGGGCTCCTCCCCTACGAGCAGTACTTC
abundance: -; v_gene: TRBV29-1; d_gene: -; j_gene: TRBJ2-3; CDR3aa: CSAVTGSGTQYF; CDR3nt: TGCAGCGCAGTTACGGGGAGTGGGACGCAGTATTTT
abundance: -; v_gene: TRBV28; d_gene: -; j_gene: TRBJ2-1; CDR3aa: CASTRPAVYNEQFF; CDR3nt: TGTGCCAGCACCCGTCCGGCGGTATACAATGAGCAGTTCTTC
abundance: -; v_gene: TRBV30; d_gene: -; j_gene: TRBJ1-2; CDR3aa: CAWSTGTPGGYTF; CDR3nt: TGTGCCTGGAGCACGGGGACTCCAGGGGGCTACACCTTC
abundance: -; v_gene: TRBV7-9; d_gene: -; j_gene: TRBJ1-3; CDR3aa: CASSPRGRSSGNTIYF; CDR3nt: TGTGCCAGCAGCCCCCGGGGGAGGAGCTCTGGAAACACCATATATTTT
abundance: -; v_gene: TRBV12-5; d_gene: TRBD1; j_gene: TRBJ2-7; CDR3aa: CASGLATSRGHYEQYF; CDR3nt: TGTGCTAGTGGTTTGGCGACTTCCAGGGGGCACTACGAGCAGTACTTC
abundance: -; v_gene: TRBV2; d_gene: -; j_gene: TRBJ2-3; CDR3aa: CASSTEDTRTDTQYF; CDR3nt: TGTGCCAGCAGTACCGAAGACACCCGCACAGATACGCAGTATTTT
abundance: -; v_gene: TRBV14; d_gene: -; j_gene: TRBJ1-6; CDR3aa: CASSQAPTYSPLHF; CDR3nt: TGTGCCAGCAGCCAAGCCCCGACGTATTCACCCCTCCACTTT
abundance: few; v_gene: TRBV7-8; d_gene: -; j_gene: TRBJ1-1; CDR3aa: CASSPRVNTEAFF; CDR3nt: TGTGCCAGCAGCCCCAGGGTGAACACTGAAGCTTTCTTT
abundance: -; v_gene: TRBV9; d_gene: TRBD1; j_gene: TRBJ1-2; CDR3aa: CASSSGQASGYGYTF; CDR3nt: TGTGCCAGCAGCTCCGGACAGGCGAGTGGGTATGGCTACACCTTC
abundance: -; v_gene: TRBV2; d_gene: -; j_gene: TRBJ2-5; CDR3aa: CASSGGRDQETQYF; CDR3nt: TGTGCCAGCAGTGGGGGACGGGACCAAGAGACCCAGTACTTC
abundance: -; v_gene: TRBV30; d_gene: -; j_gene: TRBJ2-7; CDR3aa: CAWNDGSYEQYF; CDR3nt: TGTGCCTGGAACGACGGGTCCTACGAGCAGTACTTC
abundance: -; v_gene: TRBV27; d_gene: -; j_gene: TRBJ1-1; CDR3aa: CASSFRSGTEAFF; CDR3nt: TGTGCCAGCAGTTTCAGATCGGGCACTGAAGCTTTCTTT
abundance: -; v_gene: TRBV5-1; d_gene: TRBD2; j_gene: TRBJ2-7; CDR3aa: CASSSRSGSLDEQYF; CDR3nt: TGCGCCAGCAGCTCTCGGAGCGGGAGCCTCGACGAGCAGTACTTC
abundance: -; v_gene: TRBV10-2; d_gene: -; j_gene: TRBJ2-3; CDR3aa: CASGSTDTQYF; CDR3nt: TGCGCCAGCGGGAGCACAGATACGCAGTATTTT
abundance: -; v_gene: TRBV7-2; d_gene: -; j_gene: TRBJ1-2; CDR3aa: CASSPRNTPNYGYTF; CDR3nt: TGTGCCAGCAGCCCCCGGAATACTCCTAACTATGGCTACACCTTC
abundance: -; v_gene: TRBV6-5; d_gene: -; j_gene: TRBJ2-7; CDR3aa: CASSRLDEQYF; CDR3nt: TGTGCCAGCAGTCGACTAGACGAGCAGTACTTC
abundance: -; v_gene: TRBV6-5; d_gene: -; j_gene: TRBJ2-1; CDR3aa: CASSKPGVNEQFF; CDR3nt: TGTGCCAGCAGTAAGCCGGGAGTCAATGAGCAGTTCTTC
abundance: -; v_gene: TRBV6-1; d_gene: -; j_gene: TRBJ1-2; CDR3aa: CASSEAHGRFGGYTF; CDR3nt: TGTGCCAGCAGTGAAGCGCACGGCAGATTCGGCGGCTACACCTTC
abundance: -; v_gene: TRBV7-2; d_gene: -; j_gene: TRBJ1-2; CDR3aa: CASSLLGSGYTF; CDR3nt: TGTGCCAGCAGCCTACTGGGGAGCGGCTACACCTTC
abundance: -; v_gene: TRBV5-6; d_gene: -; j_gene: TRBJ2-5; CDR3aa: CASSLYRQETQYF; CDR3nt: TGTGCCAGCAGCTTGTATCGCCAAGAGACCCAGTACTTC
abundance: once; v_gene: TRBV27; d_gene: TRBD2; j_gene: TRBJ2-1; CDR3aa: CASTPIRGAGGRHEQFF; CDR3nt: TGTGCCAGCACCCCAATAAGAGGGGCGGGGGGGCGCCATGAGCAGTTCTTC
abundance: -; v_gene: TRBV7-8; d_gene: -; j_gene: TRBJ1-2; CDR3aa: CASSARTVRVANYGYTF; CDR3nt: TGTGCCAGCAGCGCACGGACAGTCCGCGTAGCTAACTATGGCTACACCTTC
abundance: -; v_gene: TRBV9; d_gene: -; j_gene: TRBJ2-7; CDR3aa: CASSVGDLPYEQYF; CDR3nt: TGTGCCAGCAGCGTTGGGGACCTACCCTACGAGCAGTACTTC
abundance: few; v_gene: TRBV30; d_gene: -; j_gene: TRBJ2-3; CDR3aa: CAWSRGGTDTQYF; CDR3nt: TGTGCCTGGAGTAGAGGGGGAACAGATACGCAGTATTTT
abundance: -; v_gene: TRBV10-1; d_gene: -; j_gene: TRBJ2-1; CDR3aa: CASGPRPGDAAGTEQFF; CDR3nt: TGCGCCAGCGGACCACGCCCCGGGGACGCAGCGGGCACTGAGCAGTTCTTC
abundance: -; v_gene: TRBV7-9; d_gene: TRBD1; j_gene: TRBJ1-4; CDR3aa: CASSLVGTGDEKLFF; CDR3nt: TGTGCCAGCAGCTTAGTAGGGACAGGGGACGAAAAACTGTTTTTT
abundance: -; v_gene: TRBV7-9; d_gene: TRBD2; j_gene: TRBJ2-2; CDR3aa: CASSSSGGGTGELFF; CDR3nt: TGTGCCAGCAGCTCCAGCGGGGGTGGAACCGGGGAGCTGTTTTTT
abundance: -; v_gene: TRBV6-5; d_gene: -; j_gene: TRBJ2-1; CDR3aa: CASSYLGPRGEQFF; CDR3nt: TGTGCCAGCAGTTACTTGGGACCTCGGGGGGAGCAGTTCTTC
abundance: -; v_gene: TRBV28; d_gene: -; j_gene: TRBJ1-2; CDR3aa: CASSSPINYGYTF; CDR3nt: TGTGCCAGCAGTTCCCCCATCAACTATGGCTACACCTTC
abundance: -; v_gene: TRBV5-4; d_gene: TRBD1; j_gene: TRBJ2-7; CDR3aa: CASSVPGQLPEQYF; CDR3nt: TGTGCCAGCAGCGTACCGGGACAGCTCCCCGAGCAGTACTTC
abundance: -; v_gene: TRBV9; d_gene: -; j_gene: TRBJ1-2; CDR3aa: CASSYRASDDGYTF; CDR3nt: TGTGCCAGCAGCTACAGGGCTTCAGACGATGGCTACACCTTC